The rows below give T cell receptor beta chains drawn from one sample of a study of blood T cell repertoires in COVID-19. The data were produced by immunoSEQ multiplex PCR, yet TCRdb's version contains in-frame clones alone and is incomplete. The sample has roughly 120,000 clones, 87% seen once. Sequencing was carried out using peripheral blood. The receptors were sampled from a human donor in a cohort sampled during active COVID-19. Each CDR3 is given with its conserved first and last residue. Fields, in order: clone size, D gene, J gene, V gene, CDR3 protein, CDR3 DNA. A D gene is named only where the DNA matches it firmly. Clone size, where shown, is once, few, many, or a class for clones that have expanded.

. TRBD1 TRBJ2-1 TRBV13 CASSFSGQGAHEQFF TGTGCCAGCAGCTTCTCCGGGCAGGGGGCACATGAGCAGTTCTTC
. . TRBJ1-2 TRBV7-6 CASSLASTVPNYGYTF TGTGCCAGCAGCTTAGCATCGACAGTCCCTAACTATGGCTACACCTTC
. . TRBJ1-3 TRBV30 CAWRSGTTGNTIYF TGTGCCTGGAGGTCCGGGACAACCGGAAACACCATATATTTT
. . TRBJ1-4 TRBV6-5 CASSYGGGTNEKLFF TGTGCCAGCAGTTATGGGGGGGGAACTAATGAAAAACTGTTTTTT
once TRBD2 TRBJ2-5 TRBV2 CASSLWPPYLAGGGETQYF TGTGCCAGCAGTCTATGGCCCCCCTACTTAGCGGGAGGTGGTGAGACCCAGTACTTC
once . TRBJ2-7 TRBV21-1 CASSPRGRDSSCEQYF TGTGCCAGCAGCCCTAGGGGGCGGGACAGTTCCTGCGAGCAGTACTTC
. TRBD1 TRBJ1-2 TRBV9 CASSTRPGTGVTYTF TGTGCCAGCAGCACCCGGCCAGGGACAGGGGTAACCTACACCTTC
. . TRBJ2-1 TRBV5-4 CASSLLVRRGAGNEQFF TGTGCCAGCAGCTTGTTGGTGAGGCGGGGCGCGGGGAATGAGCAGTTCTTC
. TRBD2 TRBJ2-1 TRBV29-1 CSVTLGGGRALSYNEQFF TGCAGCGTTACCCTTGGGGGCGGGAGGGCCCTCTCCTACAATGAGCAGTTCTTC
few TRBD2 TRBJ2-1 TRBV5-1 CASSSLAGGLSSYNEQFF TGCGCCAGCAGCTCTCTAGCGGGGGGTCTGAGCTCCTACAATGAGCAGTTCTTC
. TRBD1 TRBJ2-7 TRBV7-9 CASSSDRGSYEQYF TGTGCCAGCAGCTCCGACAGGGGCTCCTACGAGCAGTACTTC
. . TRBJ1-1 TRBV28 CASSFGGMNTEAFF TGTGCCAGCAGTTTCGGCGGAATGAACACTGAAGCTTTCTTT
few . TRBJ1-1 TRBV4-3 CASNREGNTEAFF TGCGCCAGCAACAGGGAGGGGAACACTGAAGCTTTCTTT
. . TRBJ2-3 TRBV19 CASSIFFPIGTDTQYF TGTGCCAGTAGTATATTTTTCCCTATAGGCACAGATACGCAGTATTTT
. . TRBJ1-3 TRBV9 CASSVAPQGGSGNTIYF TGTGCCAGCAGCGTGGCCCCCCAGGGCGGCTCTGGAAACACCATATATTTT
. TRBD2 TRBJ2-7 TRBV6-5 CASNRLAGSYEQYF TGTGCCAGCAACAGACTAGCGGGCTCCTACGAGCAGTACTTC
. . TRBJ1-5 TRBV6-6 CASSYVGSNQPQHF TGTGCCAGCAGTTACGTCGGGAGCAATCAGCCCCAGCATTTT
. . TRBJ1-6 TRBV6-5 CASSSHMNSYNSPLHF TGTGCCAGCAGTTCCCACATGAACTCCTATAATTCACCCCTCCACTTT
. . TRBJ2-7 TRBV5-1 CASSLVAELPTYEQYF TGCGCCAGCAGCTTGGTGGCGGAGCTCCCCACCTACGAGCAGTACTTC
. TRBD1 TRBJ2-3 TRBV4-2 CASSQPGQGTSTDTQYF TGTGCCAGCAGCCAGCCGGGACAGGGAACGAGCACAGATACGCAGTATTTT
once . TRBJ1-2 TRBV5-1 CASRAQGRNGYTF TGCGCCAGCAGAGCACAGGGAAGGAATGGCTACACCTTC
. TRBD1 TRBJ2-2 TRBV4-2 CASSQGQGGTGELFF TGTGCCAGCAGCCAAGGACAGGGCGGCACCGGGGAGCTGTTTTTT
. TRBD2 TRBJ2-1 TRBV11-3 CASSLETLAGDNEQFF TGTGCCAGCAGCTTGGAAACACTAGCGGGAGACAATGAGCAGTTCTTC
. TRBD1 TRBJ2-7 TRBV3-1/TRBV3-2 CASSLDRADEQYF TGTGCCAGCAGCCTGGACAGGGCGGACGAGCAGTACTTC
. TRBD2 TRBJ2-4 TRBV27 CASSLFSGTSGSSKNIQYF TGTGCCAGCAGTTTATTCTCCGGGACTAGCGGGAGTTCCAAAAACATTCAGTACTTC
. . TRBJ2-7 TRBV9 CASSVGGGTPSIQQYF TGTGCCAGCAGCGTAGGAGGAGGTACCCCTTCTATCCAGCAGTACTTC
. . TRBJ1-5 TRBV28 CASSFRGNSNQPQHF TGTGCCAGCAGTTTCAGGGGCAATAGCAATCAGCCCCAGCATTTT
. TRBD2 TRBJ2-3 TRBV9 CASSASGRGGTDTQYF TGTGCCAGCAGCGCGAGCGGGAGGGGGGGCACAGATACGCAGTATTTT
. TRBD1 TRBJ2-1 TRBV5-1 CASSLGQGGSTVRGNEQFF TGCGCCAGCAGCCTAGGACAGGGGGGGTCCACCGTCCGGGGCAATGAGCAGTTCTTC
once TRBD1 TRBJ2-7 TRBV11-2 CASSLMGGTGTYEQYF TGTGCCAGCAGCTTGATGGGAGGGACAGGGACCTACGAGCAGTACTTC
. TRBD2 TRBJ2-1 TRBV19 CASSKTSGSYNEQFF TGTGCCAGTAGTAAGACTAGCGGGAGTTACAATGAGCAGTTCTTC